These T cell receptor beta chains were read from a single sample in a study of cytomegalovirus exposure and HLA in healthy donors. The data were produced by immunoSEQ multiplex PCR, yet TCRdb's version contains in-frame clones alone and is incomplete. Altogether roughly 60,000 clones are present, about 90% being singletons, with the ten largest covering around 1.2%. Sequencing used PBMCs. These receptors were collected from a woman aged 18-29 years in good health and CMV-seronegative. Both conserved end residues are part of each CDR3. The D gene is left open where the match is weak. A clone size is listed for some rows: how often the clone was seen (once, few, many), or a class if it is expanded.

CDR3nt | CDR3aa | abundance | j_gene | v_gene | d_gene
TGTGCCAGCAGTTACTCAGAGAGGGCTGAAGCTTTCTTT | CASSYSERAEAFF | . | TRBJ1-1 | TRBV6-5 | .
TGTGCCAGCAACGTTGGGACAGAGGTCGAGCAGTACTTC | CASNVGTEVEQYF | once | TRBJ2-7 | TRBV6-1 | TRBD1
TGCGCCAGCAGCCCCTTGGGAGGGGGTGTAGCCAAAAACATTCAGTACTTC | CASSPLGGGVAKNIQYF | . | TRBJ2-4 | TRBV5-1 | .
TGTGCCAGCAGTCCCGACAGCAATGAGCAGTTCTTC | CASSPDSNEQFF | . | TRBJ2-1 | TRBV7-9 | .
TGTGCCAGCAGTCCTCGGGGCTCTGGGGCCAACGTCCTGACTTTC | CASSPRGSGANVLTF | few | TRBJ2-6 | TRBV25-1 | .
TGTGCCAACCTTTGGGGACTAGCCCCTGCAGATACGCAGTATTTT | CANLWGLAPADTQYF | once | TRBJ2-3 | TRBV6-4 | TRBD2
TGTGCCAGTAGTATAAAGGGGTACCTCCCTTATGGCTACACCTTC | CASSIKGYLPYGYTF | . | TRBJ1-2 | TRBV19 | .
TGTGCCAGCAGCTTAATGACGCGGACAGGGGGCTGGAACACTGAAGCTTTCTTT | CASSLMTRTGGWNTEAFF | . | TRBJ1-1 | TRBV13 | TRBD1
TGTGCCAGCAGCCCCCCCCGGACAGGAAACGTCAATGAGCAGTTCTTC | CASSPPRTGNVNEQFF | . | TRBJ2-1 | TRBV7-9 | TRBD1
TGTGCCAGCAGTTACGGTCAGGGCCGGTCTGGCTACACCTTC | CASSYGQGRSGYTF | . | TRBJ1-2 | TRBV6-5 | .
TGTGCCAGCACAGTTAGCGGGAGGGGTCTCACCGGGGAGCTGTTTTTT | CASTVSGRGLTGELFF | once | TRBJ2-2 | TRBV9 | TRBD2
TGTGCCAGCAGTCTACAGAGCGGGGAGCTGTTTTTT | CASSLQSGELFF | . | TRBJ2-2 | TRBV5-6 | .
TGTGCCAGCTCACCGGGACTCGGGCGAGACGAGCAGTACTTC | CASSPGLGRDEQYF | . | TRBJ2-7 | TRBV18 | .
TGCGCCAGCAGCTTGGCAGGCGCGGGAGGGCCTACGGAGCAGTTCTTC | CASSLAGAGGPTEQFF | . | TRBJ2-1 | TRBV5-1 | TRBD2
TGTGCCAGCAGTGAAGCCGATACCGGTGAAGCTTTCTTT | CASSEADTGEAFF | few | TRBJ1-1 | TRBV6-1 | .
TGTGCCAGCACCCAAGACAGGGGCGAAGGAAACACCATATATTTT | CASTQDRGEGNTIYF | . | TRBJ1-3 | TRBV7-9 | TRBD1
TGTGCCAGTAGTAGCATGACAGGGTTTGACTACACCTTC | CASSSMTGFDYTF | . | TRBJ1-2 | TRBV19 | TRBD1
TGTGCCAGCAGCTTAGGTAGCGGAACCACGAACACCGGGGAGCTGTTTTTT | CASSLGSGTTNTGELFF | . | TRBJ2-2 | TRBV7-3 | .
TGCGCCAGCGTCCCAGGGGGTGATGGGATATCTGGGGCCAACGTCCTGACTTTC | CASVPGGDGISGANVLTF | . | TRBJ2-6 | TRBV5-1 | TRBD1
TGTGCCAGCAGCCAAGATTACAGGGAGGGTGGCTACACCTTC | CASSQDYREGGYTF | few | TRBJ1-2 | TRBV4-2 | .
TGCGCCAGCAGCTTGGTCATGGGGGGAAGAGGGGACAATGAGCAGTTCTTC | CASSLVMGGRGDNEQFF | once | TRBJ2-1 | TRBV5-1 | .
TGTGCCAGCAGTGAAGGGACAGGGGGCTCCTACGAGCAGTACTTC | CASSEGTGGSYEQYF | . | TRBJ2-7 | TRBV6-1 | TRBD1
TGTGCCAGCAGCTTGGGACTAGCGGGGCTGAACACCGGGGAGCTGTTTTTT | CASSLGLAGLNTGELFF | . | TRBJ2-2 | TRBV11-2 | TRBD2
TGTGCCAGCAGTGCTAGCGGGGGGGGCACAGATACGCAGTATTTT | CASSASGGGTDTQYF | . | TRBJ2-3 | TRBV6-4 | TRBD2
TGCGCCAGCAGCCAACCTTTTCGACAGTTAGCTAACTATGGCTACACCTTC | CASSQPFRQLANYGYTF | . | TRBJ1-2 | TRBV4-1 | .
TGTGCCAGCAGCTTGACAGAAGAGACCCAGTACTTC | CASSLTEETQYF | . | TRBJ2-5 | TRBV7-9 | .
TGTGCCAGCAGCTTAACAGGGACTGAAGCTTTCTTT | CASSLTGTEAFF | . | TRBJ1-1 | TRBV11-3 | .
TGTGCCAGCAGCCGCTCCCGGGACGGGGGGGAGACTGAAGCTTTCTTT | CASSRSRDGGETEAFF | once | TRBJ1-1 | TRBV7-9 | .
TGTGCCAGCTCCCCCGGACAGTTACCCAATCAGCCCCAGCATTTT | CASSPGQLPNQPQHF | . | TRBJ1-5 | TRBV18 | .
TGCGCCAGCAGCCTGGCCTCGACAGGGGGCGCAGATACGCAGTATTTT | CASSLASTGGADTQYF | once | TRBJ2-3 | TRBV4-1 | TRBD1
TGTGCCAGCAGCTTGGCCTGGCAGGACTCCTACGAGCAGTACTTC | CASSLAWQDSYEQYF | . | TRBJ2-7 | TRBV5-4 | .
TGTGCCAGCAGCTTTGAGCGGGAGGTGGGTCCAGATACGCAGTATTTT | CASSFEREVGPDTQYF | . | TRBJ2-3 | TRBV7-3 | TRBD2
TGCGCCAGCAGCCACCCAGGGACTAGCGCGGACACAGATACGCAGTATTTT | CASSHPGTSADTDTQYF | once | TRBJ2-3 | TRBV4-1 | TRBD2
TGCGCCAGCAGCCTGTCGGCGACAGGGGACTCTGGAAACACCATATATTTT | CASSLSATGDSGNTIYF | . | TRBJ1-3 | TRBV4-3 | TRBD1
TGTGCCAGCAGTCCTAGCGGGGGACAAGAGACCCAGTACTTC | CASSPSGGQETQYF | . | TRBJ2-5 | TRBV6-6 | TRBD2
TGTGCCAGCAGGGCAGACTATGAAAAACTGTTTTTT | CASRADYEKLFF | . | TRBJ1-4 | TRBV25-1 | .
TGCGCCAGCTCCCAGGGGGTGGGAGTGAAGGGTGATGAGCAGTTCTTC | CASSQGVGVKGDEQFF | . | TRBJ2-1 | TRBV4-3 | TRBD1
TGTGCCAGCAGCCCCCCCCGGTCTGGGGCCAACGTCCTGACTTTC | CASSPPRSGANVLTF | . | TRBJ2-6 | TRBV5-6 | .
TGTGCCAGCAGTGACACGCAGGGGGCGAGCAATGAGCAGTTCTTC | CASSDTQGASNEQFF | . | TRBJ2-1 | TRBV6-4 | TRBD1
TGCGCCAGCAGCTTGGTCGGGAGAGGTGATACGCAGTATTTT | CASSLVGRGDTQYF | . | TRBJ2-3 | TRBV5-1 | .
TGCAGCGCCGGACTAGCGCCCGGTTCCATCGAGCAGTACTTC | CSAGLAPGSIEQYF | once | TRBJ2-7 | TRBV29-1 | TRBD2
TGTGCCAGCACCCAGACAGGGGGGGACTATGGCTACACCTTC | CASTQTGGDYGYTF | . | TRBJ1-2 | TRBV6-5 | TRBD1
TGTGCCTGGAGTATCACAGGGACGAGAGAGACCCAGTACTTC | CAWSITGTRETQYF | . | TRBJ2-5 | TRBV30 | .
TGTGCCAGCAGCTCCGGACTGAATGAGCAGTTCTTC | CASSSGLNEQFF | . | TRBJ2-1 | TRBV7-3 | .
TGTGCTAGTGGTTTGGTACGGGGAGTTAGCAATCAGCCCCAGCATTTT | CASGLVRGVSNQPQHF | . | TRBJ1-5 | TRBV12-5 | .